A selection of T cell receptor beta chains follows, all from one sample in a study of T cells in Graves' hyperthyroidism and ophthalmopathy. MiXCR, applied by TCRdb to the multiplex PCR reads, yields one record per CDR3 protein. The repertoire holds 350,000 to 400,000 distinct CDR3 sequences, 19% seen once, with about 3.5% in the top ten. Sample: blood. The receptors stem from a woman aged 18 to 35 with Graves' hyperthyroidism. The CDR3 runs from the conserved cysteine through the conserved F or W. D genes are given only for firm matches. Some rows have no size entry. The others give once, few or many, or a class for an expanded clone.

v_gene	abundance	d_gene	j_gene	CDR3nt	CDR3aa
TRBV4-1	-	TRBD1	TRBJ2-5	TGCGCCAGCAGCCAAGGATTGTTGAGGGGACAGCACCAAGAGACCCAGTACTTC	CASSQGLLRGQHQETQYF
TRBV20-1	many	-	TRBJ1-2	TGCAGTGCTAGAGCCGCCGGCGAGGACTATGGCTACACCTTC	CSARAAGEDYGYTF
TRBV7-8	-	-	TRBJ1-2	TGTGCCAGCAGCCCGATTCCCTATGGCTACACCTTC	CASSPIPYGYTF
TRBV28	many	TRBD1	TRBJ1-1	TGTGCCAGCAGTTTATTCCAGGGGGCGAGGTTAGGGACTGAAGCTTTCTTT	CASSLFQGARLGTEAFF
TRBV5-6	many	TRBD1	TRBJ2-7	TGTGCCAGCAGCTGGGGAGGACAGGGCCGTCTACAGGAGCAGTACTTC	CASSWGGQGRLQEQYF
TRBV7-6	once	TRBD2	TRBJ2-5	TGTGCCAGCAGCCCGATAGCGGGGGAGGATACCCAGTACTTC	CASSPIAGEDTQYF
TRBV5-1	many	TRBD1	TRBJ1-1	TGCGCCAGCAGCTTGGTGACAGGGGGCGCAGGGACTGAAGCTTTCTTT	CASSLVTGGAGTEAFF
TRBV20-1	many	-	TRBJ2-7	TGCAGTGCTTCCTCCGGGACGAACTCCTACGAGCAGTACTTC	CSASSGTNSYEQYF
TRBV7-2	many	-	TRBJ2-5	TGTGCCAGCAGCTTGTCAGGGGCCCAGTACTTC	CASSLSGAQYF
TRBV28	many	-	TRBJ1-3	TGTGCCAGCAGTCCCAAGCTCCAGGGCTCTGGAAACACCATATATTTT	CASSPKLQGSGNTIYF
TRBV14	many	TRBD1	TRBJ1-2	TGTGCCAGCAGCCAAGACGACAGGGTCTATGGCTACACCTTC	CASSQDDRVYGYTF
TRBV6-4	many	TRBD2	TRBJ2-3	TGTGCCAGCAGTATCCTAGCGGGAGGAGGAGATACGCAGTATTTT	CASSILAGGGDTQYF
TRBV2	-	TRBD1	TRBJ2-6	TGTGCCAGCACCCAGGGGGCATGGTCTGGGGCCAACGTCCTGACTTTC	CASTQGAWSGANVLTF
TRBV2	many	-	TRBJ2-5	TGTGCCAGCAATGAGGACAGCTGGCGGGAGACCCAGTACTTC	CASNEDSWRETQYF
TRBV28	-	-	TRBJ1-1	TGTGCCAGCAGTTTAGCTTACACTGATGCTTTCTTT	CASSLAYTDAFF
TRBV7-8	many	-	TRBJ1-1	TGTGCCAGCATACCTCAGGGGACAATGAGAATGAACACTGAAGCTTTCTTT	CASIPQGTMRMNTEAFF
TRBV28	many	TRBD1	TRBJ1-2	TGTGCCAGCAGTTTATCTGACAGGGTTGGCTACACCTTC	CASSLSDRVGYTF
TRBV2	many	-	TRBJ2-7	TGTGCCAGCAGTGAATGGCAGGTAGTCAGCGAGCAGTACTTC	CASSEWQVVSEQYF
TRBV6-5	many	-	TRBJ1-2	TGTGCCAGTTCCATCGGGGGGACCTCTAACTATGGCTACACCTTC	CASSIGGTSNYGYTF
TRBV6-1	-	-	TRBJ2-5	TGTGCCAGCAGCCCCCCCCCGGGGGTGATGAGAGAGACCCAGTACTTC	CASSPPPGVMRETQYF
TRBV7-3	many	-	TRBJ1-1	TGTGCCAGCAGCTTAGAGGGGCAGGTGGGTGAAGCTTTCTTT	CASSLEGQVGEAFF
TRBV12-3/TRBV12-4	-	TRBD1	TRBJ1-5	TGTGCCAGCAGTTCGACAGGGCGGAGTCAGCCCCAGCATTTT	CASSSTGRSQPQHF
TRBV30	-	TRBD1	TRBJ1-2	TGTGCCTGGAGTGTACGGGTCGCAGGGGGCTATGGCTACACCTTC	CAWSVRVAGGYGYTF
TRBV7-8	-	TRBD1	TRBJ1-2	TGTGCCAGCAGCCAGGGACAGGGCAAAAGCTATGGCTACACCTTC	CASSQGQGKSYGYTF
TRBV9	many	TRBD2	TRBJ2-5	TGTGCCAGCAGCGTAGGGGCTAGCGGGGGTCAAGAGACCCAGTACTTC	CASSVGASGGQETQYF
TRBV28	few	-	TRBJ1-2	TGTGCCAGCACGCAGGGCACCCTCTATGGCTACACCTTC	CASTQGTLYGYTF
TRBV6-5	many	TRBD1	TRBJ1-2	TGTGCCAGCACTTTCCGGATTGGGACAGCAACTTCTCGTGGCTACACCTTC	CASTFRIGTATSRGYTF
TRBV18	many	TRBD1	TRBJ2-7	TGTGCCAGCTCTCGCCGGGACAGGGCCTACGAGCAGTACTTC	CASSRRDRAYEQYF
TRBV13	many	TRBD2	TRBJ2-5	TGTGCCAGCAGCTTACCAAGACTAGCGGGCGAAGAGACCCAGTACTTC	CASSLPRLAGEETQYF
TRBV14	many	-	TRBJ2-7	TGTGCCAGCAGCCAGGGTCCCCCCCAAAACCAGCAGTACTTC	CASSQGPPQNQQYF
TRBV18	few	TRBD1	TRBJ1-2	TGTGCCAGCTCATCGTCAGGGGGTGGTGGCTACACCTTC	CASSSSGGGGYTF
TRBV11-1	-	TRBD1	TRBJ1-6	TGTGCCAGCAGTCCGGACAGGGGTCCTAATAATTCACCCCTCCACTTT	CASSPDRGPNNSPLHF
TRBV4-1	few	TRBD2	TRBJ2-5	TGCGCCAGCAGCCAAGGACCCAGACTTAGCGGGGACCAAGAGACCCAGTACTTC	CASSQGPRLSGDQETQYF
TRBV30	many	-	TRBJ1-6	TGTGCCTGGACTCAGGGTTTTAATTCACCCCTCCACTTT	CAWTQGFNSPLHF
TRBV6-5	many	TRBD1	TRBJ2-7	TGTGCCAGCAGTTACTCGACAGGGAGCAGCGAGCAGTACTTC	CASSYSTGSSEQYF
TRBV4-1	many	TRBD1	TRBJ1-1	TGCGCCAGCAGCCAAGATGTGAGTAGGACAGGGAGGACTTTCTTT	CASSQDVSRTGRTFF
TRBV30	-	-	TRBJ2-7	TGTGCCTGGAGCCCTGATGACATACTTGGGACCTACGAGCAGTACTTC	CAWSPDDILGTYEQYF
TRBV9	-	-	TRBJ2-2	TGTGCCAGCAGCCCTTCCCCTGCCCCGGGCCAGAGGCCCGGGGAGCTGTTTTTT	CASSPSPAPGQRPGELFF
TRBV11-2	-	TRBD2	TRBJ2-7	TGTGCCAGCAGGGGGGCGGGAGGTTGGGACGAGCAGTACTTC	CASRGAGGWDEQYF
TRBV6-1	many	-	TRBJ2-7	TGTGCCAGCAGTGAAGCCACAGGGTTCTCCGAGCAGTACTTC	CASSEATGFSEQYF
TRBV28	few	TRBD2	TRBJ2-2	TGTGCCACCAGTAACAGCGGGGGCCCTCCGGTCTACGGGGAGCTGTTTTTT	CATSNSGGPPVYGELFF
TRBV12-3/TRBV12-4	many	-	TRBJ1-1	TGTGCCAGCAGTTTAGCAGGGATGGTCACTGAAGCTTTCTTT	CASSLAGMVTEAFF
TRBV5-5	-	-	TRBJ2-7	TGTGCCAGCAGCTTATCGCTAGAGGTCTACGAGCAGTACTTC	CASSLSLEVYEQYF
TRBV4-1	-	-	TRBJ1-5	TGCGCCAGCAGCCAAGGAGGGGATAGCAATCAGCCCCAGCATTTT	CASSQGGDSNQPQHF
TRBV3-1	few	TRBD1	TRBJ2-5	TGTGCCAGCAGCCACGCAGGACAGGGCCAAGAGACCCAGTACTTC	CASSHAGQGQETQYF
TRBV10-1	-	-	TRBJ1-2	TGCGCCAACAGTCCCTCCGTCGCACCTAAGAGTTACACCTTC	CANSPSVAPKSYTF
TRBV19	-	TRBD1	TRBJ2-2	TGTGCCAGTAGTAAGCTAGAGGGGGCCGGCACCGGGGAGCTGTTTTTT	CASSKLEGAGTGELFF
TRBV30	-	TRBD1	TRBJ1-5	TGTGCCTGGAGCGAAGGGGACAGGGAGCCCCAGCATTTT	CAWSEGDREPQHF
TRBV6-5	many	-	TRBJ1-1	TGTGCCAGCAGACCCTTTATGAACACTGAAGCTTTCTTT	CASRPFMNTEAFF
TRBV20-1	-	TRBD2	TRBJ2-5	TGCAGTGCTAGGTGGGGGACTAGCGGGTTCCAAGAGACCCAGTACTTC	CSARWGTSGFQETQYF
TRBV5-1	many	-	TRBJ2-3	TGCGCCAGCAGCTTGGATCTGGGGGATAGCACAGATACGCAGTATTTT	CASSLDLGDSTDTQYF